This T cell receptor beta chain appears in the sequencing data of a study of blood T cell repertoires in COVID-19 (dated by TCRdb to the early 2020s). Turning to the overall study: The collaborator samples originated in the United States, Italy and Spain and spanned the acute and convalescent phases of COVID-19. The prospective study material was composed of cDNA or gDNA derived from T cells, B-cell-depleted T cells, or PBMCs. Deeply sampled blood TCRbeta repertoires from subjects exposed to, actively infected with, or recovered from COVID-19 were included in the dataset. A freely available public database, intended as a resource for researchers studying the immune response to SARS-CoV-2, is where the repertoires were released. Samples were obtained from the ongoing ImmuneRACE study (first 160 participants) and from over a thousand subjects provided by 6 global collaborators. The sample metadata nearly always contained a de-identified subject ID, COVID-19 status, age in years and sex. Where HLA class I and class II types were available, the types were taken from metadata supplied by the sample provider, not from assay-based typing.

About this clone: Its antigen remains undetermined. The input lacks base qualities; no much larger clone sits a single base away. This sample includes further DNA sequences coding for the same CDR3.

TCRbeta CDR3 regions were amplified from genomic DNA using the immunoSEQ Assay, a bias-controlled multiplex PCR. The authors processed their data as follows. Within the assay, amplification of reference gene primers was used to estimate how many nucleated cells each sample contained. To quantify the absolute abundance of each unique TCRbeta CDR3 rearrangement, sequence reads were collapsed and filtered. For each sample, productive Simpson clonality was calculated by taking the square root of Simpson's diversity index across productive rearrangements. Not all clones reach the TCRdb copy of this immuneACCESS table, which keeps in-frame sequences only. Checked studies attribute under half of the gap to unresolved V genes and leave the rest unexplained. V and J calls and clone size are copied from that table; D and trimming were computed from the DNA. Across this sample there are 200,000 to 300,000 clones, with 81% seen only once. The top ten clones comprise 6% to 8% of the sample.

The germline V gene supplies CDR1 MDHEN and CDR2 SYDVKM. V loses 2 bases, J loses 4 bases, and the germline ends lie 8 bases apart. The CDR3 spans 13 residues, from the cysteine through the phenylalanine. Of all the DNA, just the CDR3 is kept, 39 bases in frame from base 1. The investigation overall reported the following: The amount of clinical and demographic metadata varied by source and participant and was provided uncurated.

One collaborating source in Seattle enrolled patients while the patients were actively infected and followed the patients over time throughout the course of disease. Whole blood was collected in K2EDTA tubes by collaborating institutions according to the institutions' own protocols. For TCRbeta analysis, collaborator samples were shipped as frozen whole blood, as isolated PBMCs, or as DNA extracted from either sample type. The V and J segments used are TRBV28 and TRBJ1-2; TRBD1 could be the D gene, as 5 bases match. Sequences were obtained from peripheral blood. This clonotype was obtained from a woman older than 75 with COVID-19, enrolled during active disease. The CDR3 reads CASSLRGSYGYTF. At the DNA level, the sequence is TGTGCCAGCAGTTTAAGGGGATCCTATGGCTACACCTTC.